This TCR beta chain derives from a study of OX40 agonist ivuxolimab in advanced cancers. The overall study: Those treated in dose escalation had hepatocellular carcinoma, melanoma, renal cell cancer or head and neck cancer.

The study, taken as a whole, reports: Clonal expansion from baseline to week 6 occurred in both CD4+ and CD8+ T cells.

The CDR3 is made up of 15 amino acids. CDR1 and CDR2 from the germline V gene are MNHNS and SASEGT. The V gene end was trimmed by 4 bases and the J gene end by 2 bases; junction bases not matched to a gene: 6. Sequencing used immunoSEQ multiplex PCR; TCRdb keeps in-frame clones, though not all of them. The table includes 98,000 or so clones, roughly 94% detected once. On this clone itself: The antigen is unknown.

The TCR originated in an adult with an advanced solid tumor such as melanoma, head and neck, liver or kidney cancer. Here the sequenced sample was CD4+ or CD8+ T cells sorted from blood, taken in a trial of the OX40 agonist ivuxolimab. This sequence joins TRBV6-1 and TRBJ2-7, with 9 bases aligning to TRBD2. CDR3 in amino acids: CASSGGLAGPYEQYF. The CDR3 nucleotides are TGTGCCAGCAGTGGGGGACTAGCTGGCCCCTACGAGCAGTACTTC.